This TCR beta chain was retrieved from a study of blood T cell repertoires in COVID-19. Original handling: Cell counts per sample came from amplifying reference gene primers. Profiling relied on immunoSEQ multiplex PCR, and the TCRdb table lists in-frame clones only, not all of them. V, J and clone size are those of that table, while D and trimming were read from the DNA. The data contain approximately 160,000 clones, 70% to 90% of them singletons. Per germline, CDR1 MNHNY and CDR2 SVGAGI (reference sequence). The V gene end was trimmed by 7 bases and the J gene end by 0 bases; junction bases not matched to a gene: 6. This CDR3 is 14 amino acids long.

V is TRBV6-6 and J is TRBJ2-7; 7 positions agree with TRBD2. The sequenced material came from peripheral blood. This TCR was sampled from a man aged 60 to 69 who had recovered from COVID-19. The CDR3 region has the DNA TGTGCCAGCATTTCTAGCGGCTCCTCCTACGAGCAGTACTTC. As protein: CASISSGSSYEQYF.